Below, 17 T cell receptor beta chains from the same sample are listed, as sequenced in a study of shared clonotypes between healthy human individuals. Libraries were prepared by immunoSEQ multiplex PCR; TCRdb keeps only in-frame clonotypes and omits some of them. This sample yields about 1.4 million clones, of which around 97% are seen a single time; over 1% belongs to the top ten. The source material was naive CD4+ T cells sorted from blood. Subset: CD45RA+ positively selected. All receptors derive from a man younger than 45 in good health.

The chain links TRBV28 to TRBJ1-2; no firm D call. Trimming cost V 2 bases and J 7 bases, with 11 bases left between them. The germline V gene has CDR1 MDHEN and CDR2 SYDVKM. The CDR3 is 13 residues long. The CDR3 DNA follows: TGTGCCAGCAGTTTAGCCGGAGACCTTGGCTACACCTTC. Translated: CASSLAGDLGYTF.

As DNA, the CDR3 is TGTGCCAGCAGTTTATACCCGAAGAGCTCCTACAATGAGCAGTTCTTC. This codes for CASSLYPKSSYNEQFF. The gene calls are TRBV28 and TRBJ2-1; D gene uncertain. This CDR3 is built from 16 residues. Germline V lookup: CDR1 MDHEN, CDR2 SYDVKM. Trimming stripped 1 base from V and 0 bases from J, with 10 bases between.

The rearrangement joins TRBV28 to TRBJ2-7, with 10 bases identical to TRBD1. With 2 bases clipped from V and 3 bases from J, the junction kept 4 bases outside the gene matches. The CDR3 contains 15 residues. Germline loops: CDR1 MDHEN, CDR2 SYDVKM. CDR3 amino acids: CASSLVDRGLYEQYF. The CDR3, as DNA: TGTGCCAGCAGTTTAGTTGACAGGGGGCTCTACGAGCAGTACTTC. The complete variable domain, with remaining parts taken from reference TRBV28 and TRBJ2-7, reads DVKVTQSSRYLVKRTGEKVFLECVQDMDHENMFWYRQDPGLGLRLIYFSYDVKMKEKGDIPEGYSVSREKKERFSLILESASTNQTSMYLCASSLVDRGLYEQYFGPGTRLTVT.

J is TRBJ1-1 and V is TRBV12-2. TRBV12-2 is marked as a pseudogene. The CDR3 runs 14 residues. The CDR3, as DNA: TGTGCAAGTCGCCTGTGCAGTAGGAACACTGAAGCTTTCTTT. The encoded protein is CASRLCSRNTEAFF.

The chain recombines TRBV7-2 with TRBJ1-5; D is possibly TRBD1 (5 bases). The V gene lost 1 base and the J gene lost 15 bases, with 28 bases spanning the gap. The CDR3 is 17 residues long. Germline V gives CDR1 SGHTA, CDR2 FQGNSA. The CDR3 DNA is TGTGCCAGCAGCTTAGTGGGCACTGGCCGGCTTGGGGGTATGGTGCATTTT. Protein product: CASSLVGTGRLGGMVHF.

The CDR3 sequence: CASSQPGQGEFTVYNEQFF. The CDR3, as DNA: TGTGCCAGCAGCCAACCGGGACAGGGGGAGTTTACGGTTTACAATGAGCAGTTCTTC. The chain joins TRBV14 to TRBJ2-1; 11 bases are shared with TRBD1. The CDR3 is made up of 19 amino acids. J was trimmed by 4 bases and V by 2 bases; bases with no gene match: 13. Germline V gene sequence: CDR1 SGHDN, CDR2 FVKESK.

J is TRBJ2-5 and V is TRBV5-1, with unresolved D. Germline V gene sequence: CDR1 SGHRS, CDR2 YFSETQ. V dropped 1 base and J dropped 3 bases, with 7 bases sitting between them. The CDR3 is 13 residues long. In DNA, the CDR3 is TGCGCCAGCAGCTTGATCTCAGAAGAGACCCAGTACTTC. Translated, it gives CASSLISEETQYF.

This chain connects TRBV9 to TRBJ2-1; D gene ambiguous. CDR3 length: 15 residues. Germline V gene lookup returns CDR1 SGDLS and CDR2 YYNGEE. V lost 2 bases to trimming and J lost 8 bases, with 17 bases between them. CDR3 sequence (DNA): TGTGCCAGCAGCGTCGCGGCTTGGGCTTTTGATGAGCAGTTCTTC. This encodes CASSVAAWAFDEQFF. The whole variable domain, remainder taken from reference TRBV9 and TRBJ2-1, is DSGVTQTPKHLITATGQRVTLRCSPRSGDLSVYWYQQSLDQGLQFLIQYYNGEERAKGNILERFSAQQFPDLHSELNLSSLELGDSALYFCASSVAAWAFDEQFFGPGTRLTVL.

V gene TRBV10-3 combines with J gene TRBJ2-2; D gene uncertain. Germline V gene data show CDR1 as ENHRY and CDR2 as SYGVKD. V lost 3 bases and J 2 bases, leaving 7 bases between the germline ends. This CDR3 contains 14 residues. The chain's CDR3 is CAISELGNTGELFF. Here the CDR3 DNA reads TGTGCCATCAGTGAACTGGGCAACACCGGGGAGCTGTTTTTT.

This rearrangement joins TRBV25-1 to TRBJ2-5; the D gene is possibly TRBD2 (5 bases). This CDR3 is built from 14 residues. V was clipped by 6 bases and J by 4 bases, with 15 bases between them. Germline lookup yields CDR1 MGHDK and CDR2 SYGVNS. The CDR3 DNA is TGTGCCAGCAGCGACCGGGCAGGAGGAGAGACCCAGTACTTC. This sequence encodes CASSDRAGGETQYF.

V is TRBV18 and J is TRBJ2-3; perhaps TRBD2 as D (6 bases). Germline CDR1 and CDR2: KGHSH and LQKENI. V was pared by 6 bases and J by 1 base, with 8 bases between. This CDR3 contains 13 residues. The CDR3 here is CASSGGGTDTQYF. The CDR3 DNA sequence: TGTGCCAGCTCCGGAGGGGGCACAGATACGCAGTATTTT.

The V and J genes are TRBV30 and TRBJ2-7; the D gene is possibly TRBD1 (6 bases). The V gene's germline CDR1 is GTSNPN and CDR2 SVGIG (reference sequence). The V end was cut by 4 bases, the J end by 2 bases, with 18 bases between. The CDR3 is 15 residues long. The CDR3 DNA sequence: TGTGCCTGGATGGACACAATAGACAGGACCTACGAGCAGTACTTC. Encoded protein: CAWMDTIDRTYEQYF.

The J gene is TRBJ2-7, the V gene TRBV7-9, with D possibly TRBD1 on 5 matching bases. This CDR3 is built from 15 residues. Germline loops: CDR1 SEHNR, CDR2 FQNEAQ (reference sequence). V gave up 5 bases and J gave up 0 bases, with 14 bases separating them. CDR3 sequence: CASSNPGQSSYEQYF. For the CDR3, the DNA is TGTGCCAGCAGCAACCCAGGGCAGAGCTCCTACGAGCAGTACTTC.

V gene TRBV7-2 combines with J gene TRBJ2-7, with D tentatively TRBD1 (5 bases). The CDR3 is 17 residues long. CDR1 and CDR2 (germline): SGHTA, FQGNSA. V gave up 0 bases and J gave up 0 bases, with 15 bases separating them. The CDR3 DNA reads as TGTGCCAGCAGCTTAGCTGCCACAGGCCTCCCCTCCTACGAGCAGTACTTC. Translating gives CASSLAATGLPSYEQYF.

This clone was recorded once. This sequence joins TRBV7-2 and TRBJ2-3; D is unresolved. Germline V gene sequence: CDR1 SGHTA, CDR2 FQGNSA. Trimming removed 5 bases at V and 0 bases at J, with 15 bases between. CDR3 length: 16 amino acids. This chain's CDR3 is CASSQVVRSSTDTQYF. The CDR3 DNA sequence: TGTGCCAGCAGCCAAGTCGTGCGGTCTAGCACAGATACGCAGTATTTT.

The gene calls are TRBV7-9 and TRBJ2-7, with TRBD2 matching over 13 bases. From germline, CDR1 is SEHNR and CDR2 FQNEAQ (reference sequence). The CDR3 spans 16 residues. Trimming cost V 4 bases and J 7 bases; bases outside gene matches: 10. Here the CDR3 DNA reads TGTGCCAGCAGCTCCCAACTAGCGGGAGGGCCATGGGAGCAGTACTTC. This sequence encodes CASSSQLAGGPWEQYF.

The V call is TRBV7-8, the J call TRBJ2-4; D call uncertain. The CDR3 length is 16 residues. The germline V gene encodes CDR1 SGHVS and CDR2 FQNEAQ. V shed 6 bases and J shed 0 bases, with 15 bases lying between them. CDR3 nucleotides: TGTGCCAGCAGTTCCACTTTTTCCCTAGCCAAAAACATTCAGTACTTC. Translation gives CASSSTFSLAKNIQYF.